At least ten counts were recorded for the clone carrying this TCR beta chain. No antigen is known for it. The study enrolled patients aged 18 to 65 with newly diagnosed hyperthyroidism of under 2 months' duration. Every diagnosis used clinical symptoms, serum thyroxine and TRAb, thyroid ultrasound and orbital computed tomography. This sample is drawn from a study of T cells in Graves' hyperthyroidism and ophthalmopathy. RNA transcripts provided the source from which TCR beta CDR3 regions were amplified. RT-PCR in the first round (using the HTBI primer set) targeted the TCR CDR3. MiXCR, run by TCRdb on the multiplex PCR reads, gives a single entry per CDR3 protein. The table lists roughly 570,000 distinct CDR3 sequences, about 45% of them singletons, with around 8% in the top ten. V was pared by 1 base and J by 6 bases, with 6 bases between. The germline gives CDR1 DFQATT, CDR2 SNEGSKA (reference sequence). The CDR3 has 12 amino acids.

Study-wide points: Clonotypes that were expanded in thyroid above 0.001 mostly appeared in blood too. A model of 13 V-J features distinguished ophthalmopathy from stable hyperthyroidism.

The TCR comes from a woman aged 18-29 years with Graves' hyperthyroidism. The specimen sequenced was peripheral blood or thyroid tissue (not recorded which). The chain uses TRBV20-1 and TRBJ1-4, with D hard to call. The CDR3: CSARVSHEKLFF. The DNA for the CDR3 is TGCAGTGCTAGAGTCTCTCATGAAAAACTGTTTTTT.